What follows are 2 T cell receptor beta chains derived from one specimen sequenced in a study of OX40 agonist ivuxolimab in advanced cancers. The protocol was immunoSEQ multiplex PCR, while the TCRdb copy is restricted to in-frame clones and leaves out a portion. The sample includes roughly 120,000 clones, 85% to 90% seen only once; the top ten take 0.55%. The sample was CD4+ or CD8+ T cells sorted from blood, taken in a trial of the OX40 agonist ivuxolimab. All receptors come from an adult with an advanced solid tumor such as melanoma, head and neck, liver or kidney cancer.

The chain links TRBV30 to TRBJ1-5; D may be TRBD1 (6 bases). The germline V gene has CDR1 GTSNPN and CDR2 SVGIG (reference sequence). This CDR3 has 15 residues. The V end lost 2 bases, the J end lost 2 bases, and 13 bases lay between the germline ends. This chain's CDR3 is CAWSQRGMGNQPQHF. CDR3 coding DNA: TGTGCCTGGAGTCAAAGGGGGATGGGCAATCAGCCCCAGCATTTT. Together with reference TRBV30 and TRBJ1-5, the CDR3 gives the full variable domain: SQTIHQWPATLVQPVGSPLSLECTVEGTSNPNLYWYRQAAGRGLQLLFYSVGIGQISSEVPQNLSASRPQDRQFILSSKKLLLSDSGFYLCAWSQRGMGNQPQHFGDGTRLSIL.

The chain employs TRBV11-2 and TRBJ2-7, with D maybe TRBD2 (6 bases). CDR3 size: 11 residues. Germline values: CDR1 SGHAT, CDR2 FQNNGV. V was trimmed by 8 bases and J by 7 bases, leaving 12 bases between them. CDR3 bases: TGTGCCAGCGGAGGGAATCGGGAGCAGTACTTC. It codes for CASGGNREQYF.